This TCR beta chain derives from a study of T cell responses to AZD1222 COVID-19 vaccine. Assay used: immunoSEQ multiplex PCR; TCRdb lists only in-frame clones, some missing. The data contain over 100,000 clones, 80% to 90% of them singletons. V was cut by 4 bases and J by 4 bases, with 8 bases left in between. From germline, CDR1 is MDHEN and CDR2 SYDVKM. The CDR3 length is 12 residues. Note on this clone: Its antigen is undetermined.

Overall study results and limits: Clonal diversity may have been underestimated, and the donors were mostly white British, with more females than males.

The rearrangement joins TRBV28 to TRBJ2-7; D is uncertain. Here the sequenced sample was peripheral blood, taken on day 0 of AZD1222 vaccination. This TCR was recovered from an adult in good health. The CDR3 bases are TGTGCCAGCAGTTCTGGGAATTACGAGCAGTACTTC. Its translation is CASSSGNYEQYF.